This entry features one T cell receptor (beta chain) sequence. It lacks a known antigen. No much larger clone is present one base from it, and per-base qualities are unavailable. All donors were healthy Caucasians. The twin cohort consisted of three pairs of female monozygotic twins, all aged roughly 18 to 30 years. Peripheral blood mononuclear cells were the source from which RNA for the TCR libraries was isolated. The data derive from a study of identical twins (dated by TCRdb to 2016 to 2017). The study in broad terms: To test whether fetal clonotypes persist, this study deep-sequenced TCR alpha and beta repertoires from monozygotic twins, from unrelated adults of various ages, and from cord blood. To rule out contamination, the twin experiments were replicated at different times with different library preparation protocols. General conclusions and limits of the study: The excess sharing between twins in beta out-of-frame sequences was weaker because fewer shared sequences reduced the signal-to-noise ratio. Because the same donors could not be followed over many years, the conclusions relied on cross-sectional statistical analysis. Compared with coincidental sharing between unrelated individuals, out-of-frame TCR alpha sequences shared between twins had an excess of sequences with low generation probability. Zero-insertion analyses could be partly confounded by invariant T cells such as MAIT and iNKT, though diverse VJ usage argued against such confounding for most clonotypes. Out-of-frame TCR alpha sharing in monozygotic twins was systematically underestimated by recombination models, whereas sharing between unrelated individuals was in agreement with the recombination models. Fewer insertions were carried by abundant cord blood beta clonotypes; a weaker similar trend was observed in young adult naive repertoires, while no such trend was observed in memory repertoires.

The CDR3, cysteine through phenylalanine, is 17 amino acids long. Solely the CDR3 DNA is kept, with 51 bases framed from the first base. Between the V and J ends, shortened by 0 bases and 4 bases respectively, the junction contains 13 bases. Looking up the germline V gene yields CDR1 SGHVS and CDR2 FQNEAQ. Library generation was performed with 5' RACE. The instrument given in TCRdb is Illumina HiSeq 2000. A universal primer binding site was added through template switching, and the final cDNA carried a unique molecular identifier so that TCR cDNA molecules could be counted accurately. First-strand cDNA for TCR alpha and beta chains was synthesized from specific primers in the conserved constant-segment region. To control for contamination, every cDNA library carried two barcodes: a SMART-Mk sample barcode plus Illumina barcodes. TruSeq adapter sequences and Illumina sample barcodes were added in two successive PCR steps. TCR alpha and beta cDNA libraries were sequenced on the Illumina HiSeq platform with custom primers. Per the original workflow: Raw reads were processed with MiGEC to extract unique molecular identifiers, and MiXCR was used to determine CDR3 positions. For each individual, recombination models were inferred using an EM algorithm with the repgenHMM and IGoR tools. The tcR package in R was used for shared clonotype analysis, with sharing normalized by the product of cloneset sizes. To study raw recombination without the effects of thymic and clonal selection, out-of-frame nonproductive sequences were analyzed. The public reads were reanalyzed by TCRdb: fastp trimming at Q25, MiXCR alignment, in-frame beta chains only. For every CDR3 protein sequence, its rows merge into one entry that carries the most common genes and DNA. TCRdb, not the authors, supplied the V and J calls. The sample contains hundreds of thousands of distinct CDR3 sequences, about 7% of them found a single time. The ten top clones hold around 1.6% of the sample.

In addition, the sample was reused for a study of yellow fever vaccine responses in identical twins. The second paper further reports: According to the authors, in identical twins the way T cells responded to vaccination appeared partly convergent and partly personalized. In identical twins, the study followed T cell clones that responded to the vaccine with precision.

The receptor was derived from a woman aged 18 to 35 in good health. In this chain, TRBV7-8 is recombined with TRBJ2-6, with TRBD1 tentatively as D gene (6 bases match). Sequencing was done on a sample of PBMCs. In nucleotides, the sequence is TGTGCCAGCAGCTTAGCGCTGGGGGCCGCCGGGGCCAACGTCCTGACTTTC. Its coded protein is CASSLALGAAGANVLTF.